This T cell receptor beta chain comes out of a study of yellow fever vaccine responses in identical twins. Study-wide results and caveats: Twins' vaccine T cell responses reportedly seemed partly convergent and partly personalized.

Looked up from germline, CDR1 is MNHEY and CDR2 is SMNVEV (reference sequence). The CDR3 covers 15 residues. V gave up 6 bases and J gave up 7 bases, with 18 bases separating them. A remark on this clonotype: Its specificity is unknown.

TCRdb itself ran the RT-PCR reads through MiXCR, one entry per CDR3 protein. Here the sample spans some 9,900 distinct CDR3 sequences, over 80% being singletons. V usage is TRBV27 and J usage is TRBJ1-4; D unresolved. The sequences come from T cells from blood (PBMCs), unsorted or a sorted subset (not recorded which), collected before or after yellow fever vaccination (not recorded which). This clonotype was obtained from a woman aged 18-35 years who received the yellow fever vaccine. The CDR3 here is CASSSKTAKGEKLFF. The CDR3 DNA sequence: TGTGCCAGCAGCTCCAAGACGGCGAAGGGTGAAAAACTGTTTTTT.